These 4 T cell receptor beta chains came from one sample sequenced in a study of identifying expanded T cells in peripheral blood. Using immunoSEQ multiplex PCR, the repertoire was profiled, and TCRdb retains in-frame clones only, with some absent. Of about 76,000 clones listed, almost 85% were seen once; the top ten hold 18%. Sequencing was carried out using blood. These receptors were taken from a person aged 18 to 70 in good health.

The chain carries TRBV29-1 and TRBJ2-1; 7 nucleotides agree with TRBD2. The CDR3 consists of 12 residues. Per the germline V gene, CDR1 is SQVTM and CDR2 is ANQGSEA. This CDR3 reads CIGGTGGYEQFF. DNA of the CDR3: TGCATCGGTGGGACGGGAGGTTATGAGCAGTTCTTC.

This clone appeared a few times. The chain is built from TRBV2 and TRBJ2-7, with D possibly TRBD2 on 5 matching bases. In germline, CDR1 is SNHLY, CDR2 FYNNEI. V was shortened by 6 bases and J by 3 bases, with 12 bases between the two germline ends. The CDR3 is 13 amino acids. DNA for the CDR3: TGTGCCAGCAGGCGGGTTGGAATCTACGAGCAGTACTTC. Amino acid sequence: CASRRVGIYEQYF.

The rearrangement joins TRBV18 to TRBJ2-1; TRBD2 matches at 10 bases. The trim removed 6 bases at V and 9 bases at J, leaving 5 bases unmatched. CDR1 is KGHSH and CDR2 is LQKENI in the germline V gene. The CDR3 contains 13 residues. The CDR3 sequence is CASSPSGSREQFF. CDR3 in DNA: TGTGCCAGCTCCCCTAGCGGGAGTCGTGAGCAGTTCTTC.

The genes are TRBV28 and TRBJ1-5, with a possible D match to TRBD1 (5 bases). The length of the CDR3 is 16 residues. The V end was cut by 5 bases, the J end by 6 bases, with 20 bases between. CDR1 MDHEN and CDR2 SYDVKM come from the germline V gene. In DNA form, the CDR3 reads TGTGCCAGCAGTCGGGCCTCGGCAGGGATGAGTCAGCCCCAGCATTTT. It codes for CASSRASAGMSQPQHF.